The 7 T cell receptor beta chains below come from one sample, sequenced in a study of OX40 agonist ivuxolimab in advanced cancers. Repertoires were generated with immunoSEQ multiplex PCR, while TCRdb's copy carries only in-frame clones and drops some. The table has approximately 90,000 clones, 70% to 90% seen once. The sequenced sample was CD4+ or CD8+ T cells sorted from blood, obtained in a trial of the OX40 agonist ivuxolimab. The origin of the receptors is an adult with an advanced solid tumor such as melanoma, head and neck, liver or kidney cancer.

J is TRBJ2-2 and V is TRBV11-1; TRBD2 aligns across 8 bases. Trimming at V came to 4 bases and at J to 2 bases, leaving 9 bases not matched to a gene. Germline V gene data show CDR1 as SGHAT and CDR2 as FQDESV (reference sequence). CDR3 length: 17 residues. The DNA of the CDR3 is TGTGCCAGCAGCTCCCGGACGGGGGGGAAAAACACCGGGGAGCTGTTTTTT. Its protein product is CASSSRTGGKNTGELFF.

The rearrangement links TRBV10-2 to TRBJ1-1; possibly TRBD1 for D (6 bases). The CDR3 has 11 amino acids. V lost 7 bases, J lost 11 bases, and 14 bases lay in between. Germline CDR1 WSHSY, CDR2 SAAADI. CDR3 protein: CASTLQGKAFF. Here the CDR3 DNA reads TGCGCCAGCACCCTACAGGGTAAGGCTTTCTTT.

The chain couples TRBV5-1 to TRBJ2-7; D uncertain. Germline V CDR1 and CDR2: SGHRS, YFSETQ. CDR3 length: 14 amino acids. V lost 0 bases and J 0 bases, leaving 7 bases between the germline ends. CDR3 sequence (DNA): TGCGCCAGCAGCTTGGCACCACACTCCTACGAGCAGTACTTC. Translation: CASSLAPHSYEQYF.

V and J are TRBV6-7 and TRBJ1-5; 10 bases align to TRBD1. TRBV6-7 is an ORF; its function is uncertain. The ends lost 2 bases at V and 7 bases at J; junction bases unmatched: 8. This CDR3 has 16 amino acids. The CDR3 reads CASSYPNGTGVQPQHF. The CDR3 region has the DNA TGTGCCAGCAGTTACCCTAACGGGACAGGGGTACAGCCCCAGCATTTT.

The genes are TRBV4-3 and TRBJ2-1; no reliable D call. The CDR3 totals 15 residues. V lost 0 bases and J lost 9, with 15 bases in between. The germline gives CDR1 LGHNA, CDR2 YSLEER. For the CDR3, the DNA is TGCGCCAGCAGCCAAGACGTAAAACGGCTCGGTGAGCAGTTCTTC. Encoded protein: CASSQDVKRLGEQFF.

The rearrangement links TRBV5-4 to TRBJ2-3, with D perhaps TRBD1 (6 bases). The CDR3 loop spans 14 amino acids. V shed 2 bases and J shed 2 bases, with 9 bases lying between them. The germline CDR1 and CDR2 sequences are SGHNT and YYREEE (reference sequence). CDR3 sequence (DNA): TGTGCCAGCAGCTTTCAGGGGCCCACAGATACGCAGTATTTT. Translation: CASSFQGPTDTQYF.

The J gene is TRBJ1-1, the V gene TRBV19; TRBD1 agrees at 8 bases. Germline loops: CDR1 LNHDA, CDR2 SQIVND (reference sequence). The CDR3 contains 15 residues. V shed 10 bases and J 0 bases; nucleotides not matched to a gene: 10. The CDR3, as DNA: TGTGCCACACAGGGGGTCTATCGCATGAACACTGAAGCTTTCTTT. It codes for CATQGVYRMNTEAFF.